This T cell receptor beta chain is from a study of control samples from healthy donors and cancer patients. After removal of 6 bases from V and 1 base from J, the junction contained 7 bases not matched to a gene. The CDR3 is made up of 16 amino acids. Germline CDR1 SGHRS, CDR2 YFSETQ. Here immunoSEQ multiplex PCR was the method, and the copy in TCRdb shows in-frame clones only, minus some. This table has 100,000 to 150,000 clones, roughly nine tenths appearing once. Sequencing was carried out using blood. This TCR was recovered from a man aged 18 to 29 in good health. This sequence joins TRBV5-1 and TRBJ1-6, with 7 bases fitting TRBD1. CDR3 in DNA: TGCGCCAGCACAAAAACAGGGGATTCCTATAATTCACCCCTCCACTTT. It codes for CASTKTGDSYNSPLHF.